The T cell receptor beta chain described here comes from a study of CD8+ T cells in alopecia areata. The wider study: Treatment with tofacitinib (6 to 18 months) was followed by 6 months off drug. Percentage of affected scalp area was the basis on which treated patients' severity was scored.

In each case, RNA was isolated and then reverse transcribed into cDNA as the sequencing template. The assay was immunoSEQ multiplex PCR, and TCRdb's table has in-frame clones only and misses some. This table holds 150,000 to 200,000 clones, just under 65% found once. The V end was cut by 7 bases, the J end by 6 bases, with 22 bases between. This CDR3 is 16 amino acids long. CDR1 is LNHNV and CDR2 is YYDKDF in the germline V gene (reference sequence). Specified treatment: oral pan-JAK inhibitor, 5-10 mg twice daily. The sequence came from a human donor with alopecia areata. The V and J genes are TRBV15 and TRBJ1-5; D not certain. Sequencing was performed on CD4+ T cells sorted from blood, taken between weeks 49 and 50, from a patient treated with tofacitinib. CDR3 amino acids: CATKDRASETGQPQHF. The CDR3, as DNA: TGTGCCACCAAGGATCGGGCTAGTGAAACGGGTCAGCCCCAGCATTTT.